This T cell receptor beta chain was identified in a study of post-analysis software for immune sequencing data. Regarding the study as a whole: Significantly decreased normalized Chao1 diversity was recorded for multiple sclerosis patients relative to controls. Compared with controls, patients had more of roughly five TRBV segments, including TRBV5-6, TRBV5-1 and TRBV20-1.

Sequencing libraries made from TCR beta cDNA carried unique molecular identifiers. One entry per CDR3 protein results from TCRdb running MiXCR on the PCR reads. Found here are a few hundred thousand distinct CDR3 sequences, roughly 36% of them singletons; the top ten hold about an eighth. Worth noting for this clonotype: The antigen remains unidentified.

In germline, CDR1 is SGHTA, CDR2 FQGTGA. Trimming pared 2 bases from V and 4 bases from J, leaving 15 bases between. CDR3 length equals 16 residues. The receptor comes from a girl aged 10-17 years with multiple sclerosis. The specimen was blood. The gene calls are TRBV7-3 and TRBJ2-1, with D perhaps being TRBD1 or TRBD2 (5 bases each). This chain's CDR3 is CASSLLSGTGYNEQFF. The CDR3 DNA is TGTGCCAGCAGCTTATTAAGTGGGACCGGTTACAATGAGCAGTTCTTC.